The 32 T cell receptor beta chains below all came from one sample that was sequenced in a study of T cell changes during pregnancy in multiple sclerosis. Profiled with immunoSEQ multiplex PCR; TCRdb holds only in-frame clones, not every one. Of under 80,000 clones listed, approximately 88% are singletons. The sample consisted of peripheral blood, taken in the first trimester of pregnancy. These receptors all come from a female donor with multiple sclerosis, enrolled in a pregnancy study.

This chain uses TRBV30 with TRBJ2-7, with D possibly TRBD2 on 5 matching bases. V lost 2 bases to trimming and J lost 7 bases, with 15 bases between them. This CDR3 spans 13 amino acids. The germline gives CDR1 GTSNPN, CDR2 SVGIG (reference sequence). The CDR3: CAWSRETPDEQYF. In DNA, the CDR3 is TGTGCCTGGAGTAGGGAGACCCCCGATGAGCAGTACTTC.

This chain uses TRBV7-2 with TRBJ2-2; D not certain. V was trimmed by 1 base and J by 0 bases, leaving 9 bases between them. The CDR3 extends over 16 amino acids. Germline CDR1 reads SGHTA; CDR2 reads FQGNSA. CDR3 nucleotides: TGTGCCAGCAGCTTAGTCTACCTACCGAACACCGGGGAGCTGTTTTTT. This sequence encodes CASSLVYLPNTGELFF.

The chain recombines TRBV10-3 with TRBJ1-5; D is possibly TRBD1 (5 bases). Germline assignment: CDR1 ENHRY and CDR2 SYGVKD. The CDR3 totals 13 residues. V was cut by 3 bases and J by 6 bases, with 9 bases left in between. CDR3 nucleotides: TGTGCCATCAGTGAAGGGGCAACTCAGCCCCAGCATTTT. Its translation: CAISEGATQPQHF.

In regard to this clone: One end of the junction is discordant with germline, which a read error may explain. The rearrangement uses TRBV15 and TRBJ2-5; no clear D. Germline V lookup: CDR1 LNHNV, CDR2 YYDKDF (reference sequence). CDR3 size: 18 residues. The CDR3 region is CTTSRDREAGRSQETQYF. Written as DNA, the CDR3 is TGTACCACCAGCAGAGATAGAGAGGCCGGAAGGTCCCAAGAGACCCAGTACTTC.

The V call is TRBV5-1, the J call TRBJ2-7; D might be TRBD2 (6 bases). V shed 3 bases and J shed 0 bases, with 13 bases lying between them. This CDR3 is built from 15 residues. The germline gives CDR1 SGHRS, CDR2 YFSETQ. The CDR3 DNA sequence: TGCGCCAGCAGCTCCGCGGGGTGGAGCTCCTACGAGCAGTACTTC. Translating it yields CASSSAGWSSYEQYF.

The table lists this clone with a count of one. The chain is built from TRBV5-1 and TRBJ2-5; 9 bases are shared with TRBD1. Germline V lookup: CDR1 SGHRS, CDR2 YFSETQ. V shed 4 bases and J 3 bases; nucleotides not matched to a gene: 13. The length of the CDR3 is 17 residues. This CDR3 is CASSLLFYGTGKETQYF. The CDR3 DNA sequence: TGCGCCAGCAGCCTCCTGTTTTACGGGACAGGGAAAGAGACCCAGTACTTC. The variable domain in full, completed from reference TRBV5-1 and TRBJ2-5, reads KAGVTQTPRYLIKTRGQQVTLSCSPISGHRSVSWYQQTPGQGLQFLFEYFSETQRNKGNFPGRFSGRQFSNSRSEMNVSTLELGDSALYLCASSLLFYGTGKETQYFGPGTRLLVL.

The chain carries TRBV10-2 and TRBJ2-7, with D possibly TRBD2 on 5 matching bases. The germline CDR1 and CDR2 sequences are WSHSY and SAAADI. This CDR3 comprises 14 residues. V was shortened by 7 bases and J by 2 bases, with 15 bases between the two germline ends. CDR3 coding DNA: TGCGCCAGCACCCCGGGCTCGGGGACCTACGAGCAGTACTTC. Translating gives CASTPGSGTYEQYF.

Only a few counts were recorded for this clone. V and J are TRBV25-1 and TRBJ2-3; D is undetermined. Per germline, CDR1 MGHDK and CDR2 SYGVNS. Trimming cost V 4 bases and J 6 bases, with 14 bases left between them. The CDR3 extends over 14 amino acids. This chain's CDR3 is CASSVSEVSDTQYF. The CDR3 DNA is TGTGCCAGCAGTGTAAGCGAGGTCTCGGATACGCAGTATTTT.

J is TRBJ2-3 and V is TRBV12-5; 9 positions agree with TRBD1. CDR3 length: 15 amino acids. The germline V gene has CDR1 LGHNT and CDR2 FRNRAP. Trimming took 8 bases from V and 0 from J; bases not matched to a gene: 6. The CDR3 DNA reads as TGTGCTAGTTCTGCCGGGACAGGGAGCACAGATACGCAGTATTTT. Its protein is CASSAGTGSTDTQYF. Full variable domain (missing parts from reference TRBV12-5 and TRBJ2-3): DARVTQTPRHKVTEMGQEVTMRCQPILGHNTVFWYRQTMMQGLELLAYFRNRAPLDDSGMPKDRFSAEMPDATLATLKIQPSEPRDSAVYFCASSAGTGSTDTQYFGPGTRLTVL.

This chain joins TRBV6-1 and TRBJ2-3; possible D gene TRBD2, 5 bases. Germline loops: CDR1 MNHNS, CDR2 SASEGT. V gave up 8 bases and J gave up 3 bases, with 18 bases separating them. The CDR3 length is 15 residues. Here the CDR3 DNA reads TGTGCCAGCTGGAAGTTTGGGAGAGTAACAGATACGCAGTATTTT. Amino acid sequence: CASWKFGRVTDTQYF.

In DNA form, the CDR3 reads TGTGCCTGGAGCCACCCCGATCCCCACTCTAACAATGAGCAGTTCTTC. As protein: CAWSHPDPHSNNEQFF. This sequence joins TRBV30 and TRBJ2-1; D ambiguous. V lost 3 bases and J 5 bases, leaving 20 bases between the germline ends. Germline loops: CDR1 GTSNPN, CDR2 SVGIG (reference sequence). The CDR3 runs 16 residues.

The chain has TRBV4-3 and TRBJ2-1, with D possibly being TRBD2 (5 bases). The V end lost 0 bases, the J end lost 2 bases, and 11 bases lay between the germline ends. The CDR3 runs to 16 residues. Germline CDR1 and CDR2: LGHNA and YSLEER. As DNA, the CDR3 is TGCGCCAGCAGCCAAGACAATGGACTTGCCTACAATGAGCAGTTCTTC. As protein: CASSQDNGLAYNEQFF.

The genes are TRBV25-1 and TRBJ2-1; TRBD2 matches at 10 bases. CDR1 is MGHDK, CDR2 SYGVNS, per germline. With 4 bases clipped from V and 9 bases from J, the junction kept 6 bases outside the gene matches. The CDR3 sequence is 14 residues long. The CDR3 coding sequence is TGTGCCAGCAGTGCTAGCGGGAGTTCGTCTGAGCAGTTCTTC. It codes for CASSASGSSSEQFF.

The rearrangement joins TRBV12-2 to TRBJ2-7; the table's D call of TRBD2 was not tested on the DNA. TRBV12-2 is a known pseudogene. The CDR3 covers 16 residues. The CDR3 protein is CASRLGWPSGRYEQYF. The CDR3 DNA reads TGTGCAAGTCGCTTAGGGTGGCCTAGCGGGAGATACGAGCAGTACTTC.

J is TRBJ1-4 and V is TRBV27; no clear D. V lost 6 bases to trimming and J lost 7 bases, with 15 bases between them. The germline CDR1 and CDR2 sequences are MNHEY and SMNVEV (reference sequence). The CDR3 runs to 14 residues. The CDR3 sequence: CASRAQVSGEKLFF. CDR3 in DNA: TGTGCCAGCAGGGCCCAGGTCAGCGGTGAAAAACTGTTTTTT.

This rearrangement joins TRBV28 to TRBJ1-5; D unresolved. The CDR3 covers 15 residues. Germline V CDR1 and CDR2: MDHEN, SYDVKM. Trimming removed 2 bases at V and 5 bases at J, with 13 bases between. DNA for the CDR3: TGTGCCAGCAGTTTAGAGGGCAGGCGAGATCAGCCCCAGCATTTT. Amino acid sequence: CASSLEGRRDQPQHF.

This sequence joins TRBV27 and TRBJ2-1, with TRBD1 as a possible D gene (6 bases). The CDR3 extends over 14 amino acids. Germline V gene lookup returns CDR1 MNHEY and CDR2 SMNVEV (reference sequence). Trimming stripped 5 bases from V and 8 bases from J, with 16 bases between. The CDR3 sequence: CASSLQQGWHEQFF. CDR3 in DNA: TGTGCCAGCAGTCTCCAACAGGGTTGGCATGAGCAGTTCTTC.

This clone was observed a single time. The V gene is TRBV5-4, the J gene TRBJ2-6; the D is unclear. With 2 bases removed from V and 0 bases from J, the gap between germline ends came to 3 bases. CDR1 and CDR2 (germline): SGHNT, YYREEE (reference sequence). This CDR3 region has 14 residues. CDR3 protein: CASSFNSGANVLTF. The CDR3 DNA reads TGTGCCAGCAGCTTCAACTCTGGGGCCAACGTCCTGACTTTC.

The chain is built from TRBV10-3 and TRBJ2-3, with 9 bases aligning to TRBD2. The germline gives CDR1 ENHRY, CDR2 SYGVKD. The CDR3 is made up of 15 amino acids. V lost 3 bases and J lost 1; bases outside the gene matches: 2. CDR3 sequence reads: CAISEKREGTDTQYF. The CDR3 nucleotides read TGTGCCATCAGTGAAAAGCGGGAGGGCACAGATACGCAGTATTTT.

The chain is built from TRBV7-8 and TRBJ2-7, with D possibly matching TRBD1 (6 bases). This CDR3 is built from 13 residues. CDR1 SGHVS and CDR2 FQNEAQ come from the germline V gene. Trimming removed 5 bases from V and 5 bases from J, with 13 bases in between. For the CDR3, the DNA is TGTGCCAGCAGCAAAAAAGAGGGGGACGAGCAGTACTTC. As protein: CASSKKEGDEQYF.

V usage is TRBV29-1 and J usage is TRBJ2-3; 9 positions agree with TRBD2. This CDR3 contains 15 residues. J gave up 3 bases and V 6 bases, and 10 bases lay outside the gene matches. Germline V gene sequence: CDR1 SQVTM, CDR2 ANQGSEA. The CDR3 spells CSVVRAGGPTDTQYF. The CDR3 DNA reads TGCAGCGTGGTCCGGGCGGGAGGGCCAACAGATACGCAGTATTTT.

In the case of this clone: The junction departs from germline at one end; a sequencing error may be responsible. The V gene is TRBV13, the J gene TRBJ1-5, with D perhaps TRBD1 (5 bases). The CDR3 sequence is 16 residues long. Germline loops: CDR1 PRHDT, CDR2 FYEKMQ (reference sequence). For the CDR3, the DNA is TGTGCCAGCAGCGCCCGGACAAGAGGTAGCCATCAGCCCCAGCATTTT. It is translated as CASSARTRGSHQPQHF. Full variable domain (missing parts from reference TRBV13 and TRBJ1-5): AAGVIQSPRHLIKEKRETATLKCYPIPRHDTVYWYQQGPGQDPQFLISFYEKMQSDKGSIPDRFSAQQFSDYHSELNMSSLELGDSALYFCASSARTRGSHQPQHFGDGTRLSIL.

This clone was seen only once. The gene calls are TRBV6-1 and TRBJ2-2, with a possible D match to TRBD2 (6 bases). Per germline, CDR1 MNHNS and CDR2 SASEGT. With 8 bases removed from V and 4 bases from J, the gap between germline ends came to 17 bases. The CDR3 runs to 15 residues. The chain's CDR3 is CASGGLRVSTGELFF. The CDR3 coding sequence is TGTGCCAGCGGAGGGCTCCGGGTCTCCACCGGGGAGCTGTTTTTT.

This clone was detected a few times. Other nucleotide sequences in the sample specify the same CDR3. This chain connects TRBV5-6 to TRBJ2-7; D unresolved. Germline CDR1 reads SGHDT; CDR2 reads YYEEEE. The CDR3 has 15 residues. The V gene lost 0 bases and the J gene lost 1 base, with 11 bases spanning the gap. CDR3 region: CASSLVSYRSYEQYF. CDR3 DNA: TGTGCCAGCAGCTTGGTGTCGTACAGATCCTACGAGCAGTACTTC.

The chain carries TRBV5-6 and TRBJ1-2; 8 bases map to TRBD1. The CDR3 totals 15 residues. Trimming removed 3 bases from V and 1 base from J; junction bases left unmatched: 5. CDR1 SGHDT and CDR2 YYEEEE come from the germline V gene. The CDR3, as DNA: TGTGCCAGCAGCTCCCCGACAGGGGATAACTATGGCTACACCTTC. This codes for CASSSPTGDNYGYTF.

CDR3 nucleotide sequence: TGTGCCAGCAGTCGAGACAGCTCTGGGGCCAACGTCCTGACTTTC. It translates to CASSRDSSGANVLTF. The J gene is TRBJ2-6, the V gene TRBV28, with D perhaps TRBD1 (5 bases). Looked up from germline, CDR1 is MDHEN and CDR2 is SYDVKM. Deletions cut 5 bases from V and 0 bases from J, with 8 bases between. The CDR3 has 15 amino acids.

This clone was seen a handful of times. The genes are TRBV2 and TRBJ1-4; 8 positions agree with TRBD1. The CDR3 contains 14 residues. With V trimmed by 4 bases and J by 12 bases, 10 bases remained unmatched. Germline values: CDR1 SNHLY, CDR2 FYNNEI. CDR3: CASSVGTGWGELFF. The CDR3 coding sequence is TGTGCCAGCAGTGTAGGGACAGGTTGGGGGGAACTGTTTTTT.

Only one count was recorded for this clone. The chain has TRBV6-6 and TRBJ2-5; the D gene is possibly TRBD2 (5 bases). This CDR3 region has 14 residues. V gave up 5 bases and J gave up 1 base, with 11 bases separating them. Germline lookup yields CDR1 MNHNY and CDR2 SVGAGI (reference sequence). This CDR3 is CASSIPGFQETQYF. The DNA of the CDR3 is TGTGCCAGCAGTATTCCGGGGTTCCAAGAGACCCAGTACTTC.

The V gene is TRBV5-1, the J gene TRBJ2-1; TRBD1 agrees at 8 bases. Germline trimming cut 5 bases from V and 0 bases from J; bases unmatched to any gene: 19. The CDR3 runs 20 residues. The germline CDR1 and CDR2 sequences are SGHRS and YFSETQ. The CDR3 protein is CASRLPRGREGLSSYNEQFF. CDR3 DNA: TGCGCCAGCAGGTTGCCCAGGGGGCGGGAAGGCCTGAGCTCCTACAATGAGCAGTTCTTC. The variable domain in full, completed from reference TRBV5-1 and TRBJ2-1, reads KAGVTQTPRYLIKTRGQQVTLSCSPISGHRSVSWYQQTPGQGLQFLFEYFSETQRNKGNFPGRFSGRQFSNSRSEMNVSTLELGDSALYLCASRLPRGREGLSSYNEQFFGPGTRLTVL.

The rearrangement links TRBV4-3 to TRBJ1-1; 8 bases agree with TRBD1. The ends lost 3 bases at V and 2 bases at J; junction bases unmatched: 5. Germline lookup yields CDR1 LGHNA and CDR2 YSLEER. The CDR3 length is 15 residues. CDR3 sequence: CASSQRQGLNTEAFF. The CDR3 coding sequence is TGCGCCAGCAGCCAGAGACAGGGGCTCAACACTGAAGCTTTCTTT.

The CDR3 reads CAWSVGGGGGYTF. Here the CDR3 DNA reads TGTGCCTGGAGTGTCGGCGGGGGCGGTGGCTACACCTTC. V is TRBV30 and J is TRBJ1-2; D is perhaps TRBD1 (6 bases). Trimming took off 0 bases at V and 7 bases at J, with 12 bases between the two ends. Germline CDR1 is GTSNPN and CDR2 is SVGIG (reference sequence). This CDR3 region has 13 residues.

The V call is TRBV2, the J call TRBJ1-5; D remains unclear. The germline CDR1 and CDR2 sequences are SNHLY and FYNNEI. CDR3 length: 12 amino acids. V lost 7 bases to trimming and J lost 4 bases, with 8 bases between them. This CDR3 is CASTERNQPQHF. The DNA for the CDR3 is TGTGCCAGCACTGAGAGAAATCAGCCCCAGCATTTT.